These T cell receptor beta chains were read from a single sample in a study of spatial heterogeneity in lung cancer. TCRdb redid the calling of the 5' RACE reads with MiXCR, one entry per CDR3 protein. The sample lists 40,000 to 50,000 distinct CDR3 sequences; roughly an eighth were seen once. This sample comprised PBMCs, obtained at surgery. These receptors all stem from a male donor with early-stage non-small cell lung cancer. The CDR3 runs from the conserved cysteine through the conserved F or W. Each record gives: D gene, J gene, clone size, V gene, CDR3 DNA, CDR3 protein. D genes are given only for firm matches. Only some rows state a clone size, as once, few, many or a class for expanded clones.

D: .
J: TRBJ2-5
size: many
V: TRBV5-1
DNA: TGCGCCAGCAGCTCAGGGAGGCAAGAGACCCAGTACTTC
CDR3: CASSSGRQETQYF

D: .
J: TRBJ1-1
size: .
V: TRBV21-1
DNA: TGTGCCTGGAGCGCTGAAGCTTTCTTT
CDR3: CAWSAEAFF

D: .
J: TRBJ1-2
size: many
V: TRBV29-1
DNA: TGCAGCGCGCTCCCCCCCGGGGGCTATGGCTACACCTTC
CDR3: CSALPPGGYGYTF

D: TRBD2
J: TRBJ2-3
size: .
V: TRBV7-9
DNA: TGTGCCAGCAGCTTGTTAGCGGGGGGGCCCTCCGATACGCAGTATTTT
CDR3: CASSLLAGGPSDTQYF

D: TRBD1
J: TRBJ2-7
size: few
V: TRBV5-1
DNA: TGCGCCAGCAGCCTGGGGACAGGTGACACCTACGAGCAGTACTTC
CDR3: CASSLGTGDTYEQYF

D: .
J: TRBJ1-4
size: once
V: TRBV19
DNA: TGTGCCAGTAGAGCCTTGGCCGTGGCCGAAAAACTGTTTTTT
CDR3: CASRALAVAEKLFF

D: .
J: TRBJ1-3
size: few
V: TRBV29-1
DNA: TGCAGCGTTGCTGACGCGAGAAGGGGAAACACCATATATTTT
CDR3: CSVADARRGNTIYF

D: .
J: TRBJ1-1
size: many
V: TRBV6-5
DNA: TGTGCCAGCAGTTACGGCGAGGGCACTGAAGCTTTCTTT
CDR3: CASSYGEGTEAFF

D: TRBD2
J: TRBJ2-7
size: many
V: TRBV29-1
DNA: TGCAGCGTTGTAGCGGGAGACACCTACGAGCAGTACTTC
CDR3: CSVVAGDTYEQYF

D: .
J: TRBJ2-5
size: .
V: TRBV7-2
DNA: TGTGCCAGCAGCACTTATAACCAAGAGACCCAGTACTTC
CDR3: CASSTYNQETQYF

D: .
J: TRBJ1-2
size: .
V: TRBV6-5
DNA: TGTGCCAGCAGTTACGGGCCCGACTATGGCTACACCTTC
CDR3: CASSYGPDYGYTF

D: .
J: TRBJ1-1
size: few
V: TRBV9
DNA: TGTGCCAGCAGCGCGACAGCAATGAACACTGAAGCTTTCTTT
CDR3: CASSATAMNTEAFF

D: .
J: TRBJ1-5
size: .
V: TRBV12-3/TRBV12-4
DNA: TGTGCCAGCAGTTCAGTAGCGCGGCCCCAGCATTTT
CDR3: CASSSVARPQHF

D: .
J: TRBJ2-7
size: few
V: TRBV4-1
DNA: TGCGCCAGCAGCTCTCGGACAGTCTCCTACGAGCAGTACTTC
CDR3: CASSSRTVSYEQYF

D: TRBD1
J: TRBJ2-7
size: few
V: TRBV9
DNA: TGTGCCAGCAGCCAGACCTCGACAGGGGGTTATTACGAGCAGTACTTC
CDR3: CASSQTSTGGYYEQYF

D: TRBD2
J: TRBJ2-5
size: few
V: TRBV7-9
DNA: TGTGCCAGCAGCGGACTAGCGGGAGGTGAGACCCAGTACTTC
CDR3: CASSGLAGGETQYF

D: TRBD1
J: TRBJ2-7
size: many
V: TRBV25-1
DNA: TGTGCCAGCAGTGATCCGGGACAGGGGGATTACGAGCAGTACTTC
CDR3: CASSDPGQGDYEQYF

D: TRBD1
J: TRBJ2-7
size: many
V: TRBV27
DNA: TGTGCCAGCGGCAACCCCTCAGTACAGGGGGCGGCCTACGAGCAGTACTTC
CDR3: CASGNPSVQGAAYEQYF

D: .
J: TRBJ1-1
size: many
V: TRBV29-1
DNA: TGCAGCGTTGATCCGGGGAACACTGAAGCTTTCTTT
CDR3: CSVDPGNTEAFF

D: TRBD2
J: TRBJ2-1
size: few
V: TRBV23-1
DNA: TGCGCCAGCCGGGGACTAGCGGGAGGGAGGAATGAGCAGTTCTTC
CDR3: CASRGLAGGRNEQFF

D: .
J: TRBJ1-1
size: .
V: TRBV24-1
DNA: TGTGCCACCAGTGAACCTTGGTCAGGGGCCAGGGGCACTGAAGCTTTCTTT
CDR3: CATSEPWSGARGTEAFF

D: TRBD1
J: TRBJ2-5
size: .
V: TRBV11-2
DNA: TGTGCCAGCAGCCGGACAGGAGTAATCCAAGAGACCCAGTACTTC
CDR3: CASSRTGVIQETQYF

D: TRBD1
J: TRBJ2-2
size: few
V: TRBV11-3
DNA: TGTGCCAGCAGCCCCGACAGGGGCACCGGGGAGCTGTTTTTT
CDR3: CASSPDRGTGELFF

D: .
J: TRBJ1-5
size: few
V: TRBV12-3/TRBV12-4
DNA: TGTGCCAGCACTACTTTGGGGGGGTTCAATCAGCCCCAGCATTTT
CDR3: CASTTLGGFNQPQHF

D: .
J: TRBJ2-7
size: .
V: TRBV15
DNA: TGTGCCACCAGCACCCGGGGCCACTACGAGCAGTACTTC
CDR3: CATSTRGHYEQYF

D: TRBD1
J: TRBJ2-7
size: many
V: TRBV2
DNA: TGTGCCAGCAGTCCGGACAGGGGAGAATCCTACGAGCAGTACTTC
CDR3: CASSPDRGESYEQYF

D: .
J: TRBJ2-1
size: few
V: TRBV7-2
DNA: TGTGCCAGCAGCTTAGCCCGACCGGATAGCAATGAGCAGTTCTTC
CDR3: CASSLARPDSNEQFF

D: .
J: TRBJ1-2
size: .
V: TRBV6-1
DNA: TGTGCCAGCAGAGAATTTACCGTGAACAACCCCTATGGCTGCACCTTC
CDR3: CASREFTVNNPYGCTF

D: .
J: TRBJ1-6
size: many
V: TRBV7-9
DNA: TGTGCCTGCGGGGGGAGCTCCTATAATTCACCCCTCCACTTT
CDR3: CACGGSSYNSPLHF

D: .
J: TRBJ2-1
size: .
V: TRBV18
DNA: TGTGCCAGCTCACCACCGTACAATGAGCAGTTCTTC
CDR3: CASSPPYNEQFF

D: .
J: TRBJ1-2
size: many
V: TRBV28
DNA: TGTGCCAGCAGTCCCCAAGCGAGCTATGGCTACACCTTC
CDR3: CASSPQASYGYTF